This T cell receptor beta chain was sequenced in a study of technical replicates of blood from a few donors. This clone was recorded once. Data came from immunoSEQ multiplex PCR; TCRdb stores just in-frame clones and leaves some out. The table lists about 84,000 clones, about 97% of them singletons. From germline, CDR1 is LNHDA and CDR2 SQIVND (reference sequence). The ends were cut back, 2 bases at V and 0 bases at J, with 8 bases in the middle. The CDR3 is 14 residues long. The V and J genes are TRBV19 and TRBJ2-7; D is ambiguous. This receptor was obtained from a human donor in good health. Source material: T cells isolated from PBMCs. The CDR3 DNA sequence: TGTGCCAGTAGTATATACGGGTCCTCCTACGAGCAGTACTTC. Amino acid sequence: CASSIYGSSYEQYF.